Each of the 20 T cell receptor beta chains below was sequenced from the same sample in a study of CD8+ T cells in alopecia areata. After isolation, RNA underwent reverse transcription to generate cDNA as the sequencing template. The protocol was immunoSEQ multiplex PCR, while the TCRdb copy is restricted to in-frame clones and leaves out a portion. This table has roughly 120,000 clones, around 61% appearing once. The specimen was CD4+ T cells sorted from blood. These TCRs come from a human donor in good health.

In its sample, this clone was seen a few times. The V and J genes are TRBV5-1 and TRBJ1-6; unclear D gene. Trimming took off 1 base at V and 8 bases at J, with 10 bases between the two ends. CDR3 length equals 14 residues. Germline CDR1 and CDR2: SGHRS and YFSETQ. The CDR3 coding sequence is TGCGCCAGCAGCTTGAAAGTGAGCGATTCACCCCTCCACTTT. It yields the protein CASSLKVSDSPLHF.

The CDR3: CASSQVAASGNTIYF. The CDR3 bases are TGTGCCAGCAGCCAAGTGGCAGCCTCTGGAAACACCATATATTTT. This rearrangement joins TRBV14 to TRBJ1-3; D gene uncertain. V lost 1 base and J 0 bases, leaving 7 bases between the germline ends. Per germline, CDR1 SGHDN and CDR2 FVKESK. The CDR3 is 15 residues long.

The chain couples TRBV29-1 to TRBJ1-5; no reliable D call. Germline V gene sequence: CDR1 SQVTM, CDR2 ANQGSEA. The CDR3 has 16 residues. With 7 bases removed from V and 5 bases from J, the gap between germline ends came to 24 bases. The CDR3 sequence: CSALYFISAVHQPQHF. The CDR3 DNA reads TGCAGCGCACTTTATTTTATATCGGCAGTCCATCAGCCCCAGCATTTT.

As for this clone: The sample contains more than one DNA sequence encoding this CDR3. The chain combines TRBV7-9 with TRBJ1-2, with D hard to call. Germline V CDR1 and CDR2: SEHNR, FQNEAQ (reference sequence). This CDR3 comprises 12 residues. Trimming left V 1 base short and J 4 bases short, with 4 bases between. The DNA of the CDR3 is TGTGCCAGCAGCTTAGACAGCTATGGCTACACCTTC. Residues: CASSLDSYGYTF. Variable domain in full (rest from reference TRBV7-9 and TRBJ1-2): DTGVSQNPRHKITKRGQNVTFRCDPISEHNRLYWYRQTLGQGPEFLTYFQNEAQLEKSRLLSDRFSAERPKGSFSTLEIQRTEQGDSAMYLCASSLDSYGYTFGSGTRLTVV.

The CDR3 is CASSVGETGINQPQHF. The CDR3 nucleotides read TGTGCCAGCAGCGTAGGGGAGACAGGGATCAATCAGCCCCAGCATTTT. V and J are TRBV9 and TRBJ1-5, with 7 bases that match TRBD1. The length of the CDR3 is 16 residues. Unmatched junction bases numbered 6, after V lost 0 bases and J lost 3 bases. In germline, CDR1 is SGDLS, CDR2 YYNGEE. The whole variable domain, remainder taken from reference TRBV9 and TRBJ1-5, is DSGVTQTPKHLITATGQRVTLRCSPRSGDLSVYWYQQSLDQGLQFLIQYYNGEERAKGNILERFSAQQFPDLHSELNLSSLELGDSALYFCASSVGETGINQPQHFGDGTRLSIL.

This chain connects TRBV29-1 to TRBJ2-7, with D perhaps TRBD1 or TRBD2 (7 bases each). Per germline, CDR1 SQVTM and CDR2 ANQGSEA. The CDR3 length is 15 residues. The V end lost 2 bases, the J end lost 3 bases, and 17 bases lay between the germline ends. The CDR3 reads CSVESRGGGLYEQYF. The DNA of the CDR3 is TGCAGCGTTGAATCCCGGGGAGGGGGCCTCTACGAGCAGTACTTC.

About this clone: The sample holds other DNA sequences that translate to the same CDR3. This CDR3 reads CSVGSYTF. For the CDR3, the DNA is TGCAGCGTTGGTTCCTACACCTTC. This chain links TRBV29-1 with TRBJ1-2; D is undetermined. V was pared by 4 bases and J by 10 bases, with 4 bases between. Germline values: CDR1 SQVTM, CDR2 ANQGSEA. The CDR3 is 8 amino acids.

This clone came up a few times. The chain has TRBV15 and TRBJ1-2; maybe TRBD1 (6 bases). Germline CDR1 and CDR2: LNHNV and YYDKDF (reference sequence). This CDR3 is 16 amino acids long. V lost 1 base and J 4 bases, leaving 16 bases between the germline ends. This CDR3 is CATSRGQAKPLYGYTF. CDR3 coding DNA: TGTGCCACCAGCAGAGGACAGGCCAAACCTCTCTATGGCTACACCTTC. Filled out from reference TRBV15 and TRBJ1-2, the complete variable domain reads DAMVIQNPRYQVTQFGKPVTLSCSQTLNHNVMYWYQQKSSQAPKLLFHYYDKDFNNEADTPDNFQSRRPNTSFCFLDIRSPGLGDTAMYLCATSRGQAKPLYGYTFGSGTRLTVV.

The V gene is TRBV2, the J gene TRBJ2-5, with D tentatively TRBD1 or TRBD2 (5 bases each). The CDR3 spans 13 residues. Germline loops: CDR1 SNHLY, CDR2 FYNNEI. V lost 7 bases to trimming and J lost 0 bases, with 9 bases between them. CDR3 protein: CASNRGYQETQYF. The CDR3 region has the DNA TGTGCCAGCAACCGGGGCTACCAAGAGACCCAGTACTTC.

V and J are TRBV10-3 and TRBJ1-1; perhaps TRBD1 as D (5 bases). The CDR3 contains 16 residues. Germline values: CDR1 ENHRY, CDR2 SYGVKD. V lost 6 bases to trimming and J lost 0 bases, with 17 bases between them. For the CDR3, the DNA is TGTGCCATCAGGGGTAGTGCAGGGTCCATGAACACTGAAGCTTTCTTT. Translation: CAIRGSAGSMNTEAFF.

The chain joins TRBV29-1 to TRBJ1-1; no reliable D call. The V gene lost 6 bases and the J gene lost 8 bases, with 16 bases spanning the gap. CDR3 length equals 12 residues. The germline V gene encodes CDR1 SQVTM and CDR2 ANQGSEA. The CDR3 region has the DNA TGCAGCGTCAGTGTCGGACCGGGAGAAGCTTTCTTT. Its protein is CSVSVGPGEAFF. Complete variable domain (other parts from reference TRBV29-1 and TRBJ1-1): SAVISQKPSRDICQRGTSLTIQCQVDSQVTMMFWYRQQPGQSLTLIATANQGSEATYESGFVIDKFPISRPNLTFSTLTVSNMSPEDSSIYLCSVSVGPGEAFFGQGTRLTVV.

The chain combines TRBV27 with TRBJ2-5, with D perhaps TRBD1 (7 bases). The CDR3 loop spans 19 amino acids. The V end lost 0 bases, the J end lost 4 bases, and 24 bases lay between the germline ends. Germline loops: CDR1 MNHEY, CDR2 SMNVEV (reference sequence). The CDR3 coding sequence is TGTGCCAGCAGTTTATCGAATCCCACCGGGGGCAGGGGGGTAGAGACCCAGTACTTC. It encodes CASSLSNPTGGRGVETQYF.

There are a few counts of this clone. This chain links TRBV4-1 with TRBJ2-5; possible D gene TRBD1, 6 bases. Germline loops: CDR1 MGHRA, CDR2 YSYEKL. Trimming took 4 bases from V and 0 from J, leaving 18 bases between them. This CDR3 comprises 17 residues. In nucleotides, the CDR3 is TGCGCCAGCAGCCCGGCCGCACAGGGCCGGTACCAAGAGACCCAGTACTTC. Its translation: CASSPAAQGRYQETQYF.

The V call is TRBV14, the J call TRBJ2-1; possibly TRBD1 for D (6 bases). This CDR3 spans 15 amino acids. The ends were cut back, 6 bases at V and 2 bases at J, with 14 bases in the middle. CDR1 and CDR2 from the germline V gene are SGHDN and FVKESK. CDR3 loop: CASRNTGRTYNEQFF. CDR3 nucleotides: TGTGCCAGCAGGAACACAGGGAGAACCTACAATGAGCAGTTCTTC.

The J gene is TRBJ2-1, the V gene TRBV30, with D maybe TRBD1 (6 bases). The CDR3 has 13 amino acids. The germline V gene has CDR1 GTSNPN and CDR2 SVGIG (reference sequence). V was cut by 4 bases and J by 5 bases, with 12 bases left in between. Here the CDR3 DNA reads TGTGCCTGGAATGGGGGCCGAAACAATGAGCAGTTCTTC. Translating gives CAWNGGRNNEQFF.

This clone has just a few counts. The CDR3 coding sequence is TGTGCCAGCGCCAACAGGGGACAGGGTACATATGGCTACACCTTC. It codes for CASANRGQGTYGYTF. The chain links TRBV9 to TRBJ1-2, with 9 bases matching TRBD1. Looked up from germline, CDR1 is SGDLS and CDR2 is YYNGEE. The CDR3 covers 15 residues. The trim removed 7 bases at V and 5 bases at J, leaving 12 bases unmatched. The full variable domain, rest sourced from reference TRBV9 and TRBJ1-2, is DSGVTQTPKHLITATGQRVTLRCSPRSGDLSVYWYQQSLDQGLQFLIQYYNGEERAKGNILERFSAQQFPDLHSELNLSSLELGDSALYFCASANRGQGTYGYTFGSGTRLTVV.

J is TRBJ1-4 and V is TRBV30, with 7 bases fitting TRBD1. CDR1 and CDR2 (germline): GTSNPN, SVGIG (reference sequence). The CDR3 extends over 13 amino acids. V trimming: 1 base; J trimming: 7 bases; junction bases outside the gene matches: 3. The CDR3 is CAWSAGGGEKLFF. CDR3 DNA: TGTGCCTGGAGTGCAGGGGGAGGTGAAAAACTGTTTTTT. The variable domain in full, completed from reference TRBV30 and TRBJ1-4, reads SQTIHQWPATLVQPVGSPLSLECTVEGTSNPNLYWYRQAAGRGLQLLFYSVGIGQISSEVPQNLSASRPQDRQFILSSKKLLLSDSGFYLCAWSAGGGEKLFFGSGTQLSVL.

V usage is TRBV6-5 and J usage is TRBJ1-5, with TRBD1 identical over 9 bases. The length of the CDR3 is 13 residues. V gave up 6 bases and J gave up 7 bases; unmatched junction bases: 4. Germline CDR1 and CDR2: MNHEY and SVGAGI. The CDR3 is CASRTGGGQPQHF. CDR3 sequence (DNA): TGTGCCAGCAGAACAGGGGGCGGCCAGCCCCAGCATTTT.

The V call is TRBV5-6, the J call TRBJ1-2, with 9 bases aligning to TRBD1. V was pared by 4 bases and J by 6 bases, with 10 bases of the junction left unmatched. Germline V lookup: CDR1 SGHDT, CDR2 YYEEEE. The CDR3 has 15 amino acids. Here the CDR3 reads CASSAGQGRENGYTF. The CDR3, as DNA: TGTGCCAGCAGCGCCGGACAGGGGCGGGAGAATGGCTACACCTTC.

The sample holds a few counts of this clone. The rearrangement joins TRBV11-2 to TRBJ2-1, with D hard to call. Looked up from germline, CDR1 is SGHAT and CDR2 is FQNNGV. The V end was cut by 0 bases, the J end by 9 bases, with 9 bases between. The CDR3 consists of 13 residues. The chain's CDR3 is CASSLELYGEQFF. CDR3 sequence (DNA): TGTGCCAGCAGCTTAGAGTTGTATGGTGAGCAGTTCTTC.